The 3 T cell receptor beta chains below come from one sample, sequenced in a study of blood T cell repertoires in COVID-19. Only in-frame clones appear in the TCRdb table, and some are missing; sequencing was by immunoSEQ multiplex PCR. The data show about 140,000 clones, more than 65% seen once. Sequencing used peripheral blood. Receptors originate from an elderly man with acute or convalescent COVID-19.

V gene TRBV4-3 combines with J gene TRBJ1-5; D ambiguous. Deletions cut 0 bases from V and 3 bases from J, with 9 bases between. CDR1 is LGHNA and CDR2 is YSLEER in the germline V gene. CDR3 length: 15 residues. CDR3 sequence reads: CASSQDRGLNQPQHF. The CDR3 nucleotides are TGCGCCAGCAGCCAAGATCGAGGTCTCAATCAGCCCCAGCATTTT.

This chain joins TRBV5-4 and TRBJ2-6; 8 bases are a match to TRBD1. CDR3 length: 16 residues. CDR1 is SGHNT, CDR2 YYREEE, per germline (reference sequence). Trimming removed 2 bases from V and 2 bases from J; junction bases left unmatched: 3. The CDR3: CASSFDRGAGANVLTF. The CDR3, as DNA: TGTGCCAGCAGCTTTGACAGGGGAGCTGGGGCCAACGTCCTGACTTTC.

The genes are TRBV11-2 and TRBJ2-3, with 7 bases matching TRBD2. Trimming removed 3 bases from V and 0 bases from J; junction bases left unmatched: 9. This CDR3 is 17 amino acids long. The V gene's germline CDR1 is SGHAT and CDR2 FQNNGV. The chain's CDR3 is CASSFRSSGTSTDTQYF. CDR3 DNA sequence: TGTGCCAGCAGCTTTCGTTCTAGCGGAACTAGCACAGATACGCAGTATTTT.